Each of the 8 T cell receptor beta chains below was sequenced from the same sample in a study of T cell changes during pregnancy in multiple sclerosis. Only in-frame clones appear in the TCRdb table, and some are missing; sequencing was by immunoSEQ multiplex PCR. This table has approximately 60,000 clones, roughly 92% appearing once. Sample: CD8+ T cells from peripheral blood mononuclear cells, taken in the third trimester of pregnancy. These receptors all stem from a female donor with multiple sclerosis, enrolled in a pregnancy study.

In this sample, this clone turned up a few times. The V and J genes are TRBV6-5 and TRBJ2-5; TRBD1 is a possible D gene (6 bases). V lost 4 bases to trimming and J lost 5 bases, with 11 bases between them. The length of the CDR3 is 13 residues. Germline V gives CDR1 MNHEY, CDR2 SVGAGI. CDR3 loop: CASSSLGAETQYF. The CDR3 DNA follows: TGTGCCAGCAGTTCGCTGGGGGCGGAGACCCAGTACTTC.

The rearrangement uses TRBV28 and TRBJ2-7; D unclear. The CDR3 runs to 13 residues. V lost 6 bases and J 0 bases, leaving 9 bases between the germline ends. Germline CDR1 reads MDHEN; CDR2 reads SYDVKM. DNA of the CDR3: TGTGCCAGCAGGTTGGAGAGCTCCTACGAGCAGTACTTC. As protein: CASRLESSYEQYF.

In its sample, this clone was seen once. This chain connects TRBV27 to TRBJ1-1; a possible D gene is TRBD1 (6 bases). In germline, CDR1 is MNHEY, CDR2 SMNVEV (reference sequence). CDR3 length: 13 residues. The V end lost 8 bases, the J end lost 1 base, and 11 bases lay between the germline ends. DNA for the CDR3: TGTGCCAGCGGGGAACAGGGGAACACTGAAGCTTTCTTT. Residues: CASGEQGNTEAFF.

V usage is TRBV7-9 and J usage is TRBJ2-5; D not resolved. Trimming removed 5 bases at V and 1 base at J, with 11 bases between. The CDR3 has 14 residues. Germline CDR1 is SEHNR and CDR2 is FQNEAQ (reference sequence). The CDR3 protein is CASSPQSPQETQYF. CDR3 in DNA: TGTGCCAGCAGCCCACAGAGCCCCCAAGAGACCCAGTACTTC.

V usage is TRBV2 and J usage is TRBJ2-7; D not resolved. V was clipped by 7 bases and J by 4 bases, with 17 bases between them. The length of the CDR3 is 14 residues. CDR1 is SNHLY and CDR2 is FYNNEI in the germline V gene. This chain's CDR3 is CASKSMGTVYEQYF. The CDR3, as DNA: TGTGCCAGCAAAAGTATGGGCACTGTTTACGAGCAGTACTTC.

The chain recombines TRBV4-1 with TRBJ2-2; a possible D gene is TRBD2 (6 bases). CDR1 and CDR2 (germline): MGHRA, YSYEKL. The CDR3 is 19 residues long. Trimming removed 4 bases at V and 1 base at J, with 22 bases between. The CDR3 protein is CASSPPSHYGGKNTGELFF. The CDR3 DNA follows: TGCGCCAGCAGCCCCCCATCTCATTATGGCGGGAAGAACACCGGGGAGCTGTTTTTT.

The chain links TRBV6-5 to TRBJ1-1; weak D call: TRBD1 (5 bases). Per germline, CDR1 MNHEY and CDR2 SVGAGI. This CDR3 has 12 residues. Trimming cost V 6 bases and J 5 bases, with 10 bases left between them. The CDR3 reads CASSFGGTEAFF. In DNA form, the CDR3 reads TGTGCCAGCAGCTTCGGGGGAACTGAAGCTTTCTTT.

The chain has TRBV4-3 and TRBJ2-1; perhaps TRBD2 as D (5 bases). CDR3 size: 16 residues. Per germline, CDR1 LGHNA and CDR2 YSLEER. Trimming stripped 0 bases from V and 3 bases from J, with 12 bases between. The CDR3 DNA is TGCGCCAGCAGCCAAGATACGGGAAGGGACTACAATGAGCAGTTCTTC. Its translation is CASSQDTGRDYNEQFF.